The rows below give T cell receptor beta chains drawn from one sample of a study of T-cell memory formation after mild COVID-19. TCRdb re-called the 5' RACE reads with MiXCR, one entry per CDR3 protein. The table lists approximately 260,000 distinct CDR3 sequences, 15% to 20% of them singletons. Specimen: PBMCs or a T cell subset sorted from them (not recorded which). These receptors were collected from a man between 18 and 35 years old who had mild COVID-19 (a few samples of this study predate the infection). Cell type and time point are not known. Both conserved end residues are part of each CDR3. A D gene is named only where the DNA matches it firmly. Clone size is stated in some rows and not others, as once, few, many or a class when expanded.

CDR3 DNA,CDR3 protein,D gene,J gene,V gene,clone size
TGTGCCAGCAGCCCCGGGAGTGGGGACACTGAAGCTTTCTTT,CASSPGSGDTEAFF,NA,TRBJ1-1,TRBV11-2,NA
TGTGCCAGCAGCTTAGCGTTGGCAGGGGCTGATGGCTACACCTTC,CASSLALAGADGYTF,NA,TRBJ1-2,TRBV7-9,NA
TGTGCCAGCAGTTCTCGATGGACTAGCGGGGGAGAGGAGCAGTTCTTC,CASSSRWTSGGEEQFF,TRBD2,TRBJ2-1,TRBV6-5,NA
TGCGCCAGCAGCCAAGCGGGTAGGGCCTACACCTTC,CASSQAGRAYTF,NA,TRBJ1-2,TRBV4-3,NA
TGTGCCAGCAGTGAAGACATGAGCTCCTACAATGAGCAGTTCTTC,CASSEDMSSYNEQFF,NA,TRBJ2-1,TRBV2,NA
TGCGCCAGCAGCTTGGCTAGCGGGGGCTTGTGGGATGAGCAGTTCTTC,CASSLASGGLWDEQFF,TRBD2,TRBJ2-1,TRBV5-1,NA
TGTGCCAGCAGTGATGGGACAGGGAAAGAGACCCAGTACTTC,CASSDGTGKETQYF,TRBD1,TRBJ2-5,TRBV6-1,NA
TGCAGCGTTGGGGGAGCGTGGACAGGGGATTTTAACACTGAAGCTTTCTTT,CSVGGAWTGDFNTEAFF,TRBD1,TRBJ1-1,TRBV29-1,NA
TGCAGTGCTAGAGATAACCGGGGTGGTCAGCCCCAGCATTTT,CSARDNRGGQPQHF,NA,TRBJ1-5,TRBV20-1,NA
TGTGCCAGCAGCTTAGGGTGGTGGTCGGGGGCGAGAAATGAGCAGTTCTTC,CASSLGWWSGARNEQFF,NA,TRBJ2-1,TRBV7-9,few
TGTGCCAGCAGTTTTGACAGGGGGAGTAGCTCTGGGGCCAACGTCCTGACTTTC,CASSFDRGSSSGANVLTF,TRBD1,TRBJ2-6,TRBV6-2/TRBV6-3,NA
TGTGCCAGCAGTCCCCGACAGGGGGCTCACGAGCAGTTCTTC,CASSPRQGAHEQFF,TRBD1,TRBJ2-1,TRBV6-2/TRBV6-3,few
TGCGCCAGCGGCGGGACTAGCACAGATACGCAGTATTTT,CASGGTSTDTQYF,NA,TRBJ2-3,TRBV5-1,NA
TGCAGCGTTGAGTCTTTTCTAGCGGGGGCCCCAGGCGGGGAGCTGTTTTTT,CSVESFLAGAPGGELFF,TRBD2,TRBJ2-2,TRBV29-1,NA
TGTGCCAGCAGTTTAGGCCAGGACGGGAATTCACCCCTCCACTTT,CASSLGQDGNSPLHF,NA,TRBJ1-6,TRBV6-2/TRBV6-3,few
TGTGCCAGCAGTTTTTGGGACAGGGGTTCGCACGAGCAGTACTTC,CASSFWDRGSHEQYF,TRBD1,TRBJ2-7,TRBV12-3/TRBV12-4,NA
TGCAGCGTTGCGGGCAGTACTTACAATGAGCAGTTCTTC,CSVAGSTYNEQFF,NA,TRBJ2-1,TRBV29-1,NA
TGCGCCAGCAGCTTATCTTACGGCTCTGGAAACACCATATATTTT,CASSLSYGSGNTIYF,NA,TRBJ1-3,TRBV5-1,NA
TGTGCCAGCAGCGGCCGGGACTCGACGGATACGCAGTATTTT,CASSGRDSTDTQYF,NA,TRBJ2-3,TRBV7-2,NA
TGTGCCACCAGCAGAGGGGACACTAGCGGGGCCAATGAGCAGTTCTTC,CATSRGDTSGANEQFF,TRBD2,TRBJ2-1,TRBV15,many
TGCGCCAGCAGCCAAGATCGAACTAGCGGATTCTACGAGCAGTACTTC,CASSQDRTSGFYEQYF,TRBD2,TRBJ2-7,TRBV4-3,few
TGTGCCAGCAGCCCCCAAGGGACAGGGGGGGAGTTCTTC,CASSPQGTGGEFF,TRBD1,TRBJ2-1,TRBV9,few
TGTGCCAGCAGCGTAGCTGTAAGCTCCTACAATGAGCAGTTCTTC,CASSVAVSSYNEQFF,NA,TRBJ2-1,TRBV9,NA
TGCGCCAGCACACCTCCGTGGGCCCCAAATTTGGCTTTCTTT,CASTPPWAPNLAFF,NA,TRBJ1-1,TRBV10-1,NA
TGTGCCAGCAGTTTTGGGCCCCGGGGTTCCAATCAGCCCCAGCATTTT,CASSFGPRGSNQPQHF,NA,TRBJ1-5,TRBV6-5,few
TGTGCCAGCAGGAAGACGGCGGGTGGGTCCTACAATGAGCAGTTCTTC,CASRKTAGGSYNEQFF,NA,TRBJ2-1,TRBV7-2,once
TGCAGTGCTAGAGATCTCATGCGAGCGGGCGACACTGAAGCTTTCTTT,CSARDLMRAGDTEAFF,NA,TRBJ1-1,TRBV20-1,few
TGCGCCAGCAGCTTGGTACAGGGACGGGGACAAGAGACCCAGTACTTC,CASSLVQGRGQETQYF,NA,TRBJ2-5,TRBV5-1,few
TGTGCCAGCAGTTTCGCACTCTCCTATGGCTACACCTTC,CASSFALSYGYTF,NA,TRBJ1-2,TRBV27,few
TGTGCCAGTAGTCTTGGACAGGGGACCCCGAGGTGGAACATTCAGTACTTC,CASSLGQGTPRWNIQYF,TRBD1,TRBJ2-4,TRBV19,few
TGCGCCAGCAGCTTACAGGCTAATGAGCAGTTCTTC,CASSLQANEQFF,NA,TRBJ2-1,TRBV5-1,few
TGTGCCAGCAGTTCCCCTTATGCGGAGAAAGAGACCCAGTACTTC,CASSSPYAEKETQYF,NA,TRBJ2-5,TRBV12-3/TRBV12-4,few
TGTGCCAGCAGCCCCAGTTTGAACCAGTATTTT,CASSPSLNQYF,NA,TRBJ2-3,TRBV7-9,NA
TGTGCCAGCAGCCCCACCGGGACGGGAAATGAAAAACTGTTTTTT,CASSPTGTGNEKLFF,NA,TRBJ1-4,TRBV6-5,NA
TGTGCCAGCAGCCCTCTAGCGGGGGGCGAGAGTGAGCAGTTCTTC,CASSPLAGGESEQFF,TRBD2,TRBJ2-1,TRBV6-2/TRBV6-3,many
TGTGCCAGCAGCTCCTCCACTAGCGGGGGGTACAATGAGCAGTTCTTC,CASSSSTSGGYNEQFF,TRBD2,TRBJ2-1,TRBV7-3,many
TGTGCCAGCAGCGTCCATAACTCTGGGGCCAACGTCCTGACTTTC,CASSVHNSGANVLTF,NA,TRBJ2-6,TRBV6-1,NA
TGTGCCAGCAGCTTACTGGGGCGCACAGATACGCAGTATTTT,CASSLLGRTDTQYF,NA,TRBJ2-3,TRBV7-3,few
TGTGCCAGCAGTTATGACGGGGGACAGCCCCAGCATTTT,CASSYDGGQPQHF,NA,TRBJ1-5,TRBV6-5,NA
TGTGCCAGCAGCTCAGGATTCCCGGGGAGCTCCTACAATGAGCAGTTCTTC,CASSSGFPGSSYNEQFF,NA,TRBJ2-1,TRBV7-2,many
TGTGCCAGCAGCTTCGCCGGGACAGGCCGTCAAGCTTTCTTT,CASSFAGTGRQAFF,TRBD1,TRBJ1-1,TRBV7-2,NA
TGTGCCAGCAGCCAAGTTCGGGACCCAGAGGAGACCCAGTACTTC,CASSQVRDPEETQYF,NA,TRBJ2-5,TRBV3-1,few
TGTGCCAGCAGCCCGGCGGGAAACTATGGCTACACCTTC,CASSPAGNYGYTF,NA,TRBJ1-2,TRBV6-5,few
TGTGCCAGCAGTTACTCGAGTTGGGGGGTGAAGGGCTACGAGCAGTACTTC,CASSYSSWGVKGYEQYF,NA,TRBJ2-7,TRBV6-5,few
TGTGCCAGCAGCTTAGATTATCCAGGGACCCTAGAGACCCAGTACTTC,CASSLDYPGTLETQYF,NA,TRBJ2-5,TRBV7-8,NA
TGTGCCAGCAGTTTTTGGGGGACTAGCGAAGAGACCCAGTACTTC,CASSFWGTSEETQYF,TRBD2,TRBJ2-5,TRBV28,NA
TGTGCCAGCAGCTTAGGACCCCTCGACTCGACCCAGTACTTC,CASSLGPLDSTQYF,NA,TRBJ2-5,TRBV7-2,few
TGTGCCAGCAAAGGGGGTGGGTCACCCCTCCACTTT,CASKGGGSPLHF,NA,TRBJ1-6,TRBV12-3/TRBV12-4,NA
TGCGCCAGAAGCTTGGCTGGGACGGCCGATCAGCCCCAGCATTTT,CARSLAGTADQPQHF,NA,TRBJ1-5,TRBV5-1,NA
TGTGCCAGCAGCCAAGAATGGGGGACAGGACCAGATACGCAGTATTTT,CASSQEWGTGPDTQYF,TRBD1,TRBJ2-3,TRBV3-1,few
TGTGCTAGCTCACCGAATCATGGGTTGAACACTGAAGCTTTCTTT,CASSPNHGLNTEAFF,NA,TRBJ1-1,TRBV18,NA
TGCAGTGCTGCCTACTCGGGACTAACCTGGGGCACAGATACGCAGTATTTT,CSAAYSGLTWGTDTQYF,TRBD2,TRBJ2-3,TRBV20-1,NA
TGCGCCAGCAGCCAAGGGGTCCTTCAGGGTACTGAAGCTTTCTTT,CASSQGVLQGTEAFF,NA,TRBJ1-1,TRBV4-1,NA
TGTGCCAGCAGTCCGTCACAGGAAAAACTGTTTTTT,CASSPSQEKLFF,NA,TRBJ1-4,TRBV12-3/TRBV12-4,NA
TGTGCCAGCAGCTTCGGGACAGGGACTGAAGCTTTCTTT,CASSFGTGTEAFF,TRBD1,TRBJ1-1,TRBV5-6,few
TGTGCCAGCAGAAACGGCGGAACACAAGAGACCCAGTACTTC,CASRNGGTQETQYF,NA,TRBJ2-5,TRBV6-2/TRBV6-3,NA